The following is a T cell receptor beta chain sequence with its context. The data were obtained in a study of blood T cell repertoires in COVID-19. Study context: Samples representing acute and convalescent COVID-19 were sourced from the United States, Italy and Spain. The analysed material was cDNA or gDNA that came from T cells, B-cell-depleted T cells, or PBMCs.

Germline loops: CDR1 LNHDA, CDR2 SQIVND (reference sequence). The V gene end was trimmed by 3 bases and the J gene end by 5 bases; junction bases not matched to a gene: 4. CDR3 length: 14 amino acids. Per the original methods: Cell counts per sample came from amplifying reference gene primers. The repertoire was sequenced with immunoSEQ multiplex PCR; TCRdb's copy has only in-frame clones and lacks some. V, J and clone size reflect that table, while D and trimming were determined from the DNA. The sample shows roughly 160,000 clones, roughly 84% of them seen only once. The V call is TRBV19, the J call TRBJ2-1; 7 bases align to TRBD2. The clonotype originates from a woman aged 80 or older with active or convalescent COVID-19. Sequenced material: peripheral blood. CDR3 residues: CASSIRLADNEQFF. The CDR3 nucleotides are TGTGCCAGTAGTATCCGGCTAGCGGACAATGAGCAGTTCTTC.